This T cell receptor (beta chain) is drawn from a study of OX40 agonist ivuxolimab in advanced cancers. Some clones are missing from TCRdb's copy, which holds only in-frame ones; the method was immunoSEQ multiplex PCR. The sample carries 55,000 to 65,000 clones, around 80% recorded once. V lost 2 bases, J lost 3 bases, and 11 bases lay in between. This CDR3 has 14 residues. Per germline, CDR1 KGHSH and CDR2 LQKENI. The material was CD4+ or CD8+ T cells sorted from blood, obtained in a trial of the OX40 agonist ivuxolimab. This sequence originates from an adult with an advanced solid tumor such as melanoma, head and neck, liver or kidney cancer. The chain combines TRBV18 with TRBJ2-7; no reliable D call. The CDR3 is CASSPGIADYEQYF. The CDR3 bases are TGTGCCAGCTCACCAGGAATCGCCGACTACGAGCAGTACTTC. The full variable domain, its missing parts supplied by reference TRBV18 and TRBJ2-7, is NAGVMQNPRHLVRRRGQEARLRCSPMKGHSHVYWYRQLPEEGLKFMVYLQKENIIDESGMPKERFSAEFPKEGPSILRIQQVVRGDSAAYFCASSPGIADYEQYFGPGTRLTVT.